The 19 T cell receptor beta chains given below trace back to one sample, sequenced in a study of OX40 agonist ivuxolimab in advanced cancers. TCRdb keeps only in-frame clones here, not all; method: immunoSEQ multiplex PCR. The sample shows about 69,000 clones, approximately 81% of them seen only once. The sequences come from CD4+ or CD8+ T cells sorted from blood, collected in a trial of the OX40 agonist ivuxolimab. The receptors here all came from an adult with an advanced solid tumor such as melanoma, head and neck, liver or kidney cancer.

V usage is TRBV5-8 and J usage is TRBJ1-3; no firm D call. The germline CDR1 and CDR2 sequences are SGHTS and YDEGEE. This CDR3 is 16 amino acids long. V was pared by 0 bases and J by 0 bases, with 10 bases between. The CDR3 nucleotides read TGTGCCAGCAGCTTGGGACACCGGAGCTCTGGAAACACCATATATTTT. Protein: CASSLGHRSSGNTIYF.

V and J are TRBV5-1 and TRBJ2-5, with 8 positions matching TRBD2. Trimming at V came to 2 bases and at J to 5 bases, leaving 8 bases not matched to a gene. The germline V gene encodes CDR1 SGHRS and CDR2 YFSETQ. This CDR3 contains 15 residues. CDR3 in DNA: TGCGCCAGCAGCTTCGGGGGGGCCATGAGGGAGACCCAGTACTTC. The encoded protein is CASSFGGAMRETQYF.

CDR3 sequence: CASSEFGQQPGPLSPYEQYF. As DNA, the CDR3 is TGCGCCAGCAGTGAGTTCGGACAGCAACCGGGACCGCTATCCCCCTACGAGCAGTACTTC. The genes are TRBV10-1 and TRBJ2-7, with a possible D match to TRBD1 (6 bases). There are 20 residues in the CDR3. The germline V gene encodes CDR1 WNHNN and CDR2 SYGVQD (reference sequence). Trimming shortened V by 1 base and J by 2 bases, and 27 bases separated the two germline ends.

There are a few counts of this clone. The chain uses TRBV6-5 and TRBJ2-7; D remains unclear. Germline V lookup: CDR1 MNHEY, CDR2 SVGAGI. There are 13 residues in the CDR3. V lost 6 bases to trimming and J lost 3 bases, with 12 bases between them. This CDR3 is CASSRLDGYEQYF. The CDR3 DNA reads as TGTGCCAGCAGCCGCCTGGACGGCTACGAGCAGTACTTC.

V is TRBV28 and J is TRBJ1-4; D unresolved. This CDR3 is built from 15 residues. V lost 1 base to trimming and J lost 4 bases, with 10 bases between them. The germline CDR1 and CDR2 sequences are MDHEN and SYDVKM. The CDR3, as DNA: TGTGCCAGCAGTTTATTTGGACGGGATAATGAAAAACTGTTTTTT. Translating it yields CASSLFGRDNEKLFF.

The chain employs TRBV6-5 and TRBJ1-4, with D tentatively TRBD1 (6 bases). This CDR3 is built from 14 residues. Germline V CDR1 and CDR2: MNHEY, SVGAGI. Trimming took 2 bases from V and 4 from J, leaving 8 bases between them. The CDR3 bases are TGTGCCAGCAGTTACCGAGGGGGTAATGAAAAACTGTTTTTT. The encoded protein is CASSYRGGNEKLFF.

The rearrangement links TRBV19 to TRBJ2-1; no clear D gene. CDR3 length: 11 amino acids. V was shortened by 4 bases and J by 5 bases, with 3 bases between the two germline ends. Germline V lookup: CDR1 LNHDA, CDR2 SQIVND (reference sequence). In DNA, the CDR3 is TGTGCCAGTAGTAGACACAATGAGCAGTTCTTC. Translating gives CASSRHNEQFF.

The genes are TRBV7-9 and TRBJ2-5, with D uncertain. The germline gives CDR1 SEHNR, CDR2 FQNEAQ (reference sequence). Trimming left V 8 bases short and J 0 bases short, with 16 bases between. The CDR3 runs 15 residues. The CDR3 here is CASGPSATYQETQYF. In nucleotides, the CDR3 is TGTGCCAGCGGCCCCTCAGCAACGTACCAAGAGACCCAGTACTTC.

The chain couples TRBV23-1 to TRBJ2-2, with D perhaps matching TRBD1 (6 bases). TRBV23-1 is labeled an ORF, and its function is uncertain. Trimming left V 2 bases short and J 0 bases short, with 7 bases between. The CDR3 runs to 15 residues. CDR3 DNA: TGCGCCAGCAGTCAAACAGGGTCGAACACCGGGGAGCTGTTTTTT. Translated: CASSQTGSNTGELFF.

The chain has TRBV7-2 and TRBJ1-3, with no clear D. Trimming removed 3 bases from V and 4 bases from J, with 13 bases in between. The CDR3 sequence is 15 residues long. Germline CDR1 reads SGHTA; CDR2 reads FQGNSA. The CDR3 spells CASSFRGRRGNTIYF. DNA for the CDR3: TGTGCCAGCAGCTTCCGTGGACGGAGGGGAAACACCATATATTTT.

The CDR3 loop is CASSWWTSGGGELFF. The CDR3 DNA reads as TGTGCCAGCAGCTGGTGGACTAGCGGGGGCGGGGAGCTGTTTTTT. This chain links TRBV28 with TRBJ2-2; TRBD2 matches 13 bases. The CDR3 spans 15 residues. V shed 6 bases and J 7 bases; nucleotides not matched to a gene: 5. CDR1 is MDHEN, CDR2 SYDVKM, per germline.

This chain joins TRBV5-8 and TRBJ1-4, with D hard to call. The CDR3 totals 13 residues. V was shortened by 0 bases and J by 10 bases, with 10 bases between the two germline ends. The germline gives CDR1 SGHTS, CDR2 YDEGEE. The CDR3 loop reads CASSLANNGKLFF. The CDR3 DNA is TGTGCCAGCAGCTTGGCGAACAACGGAAAACTGTTTTTT.

This clone was seen a handful of times. CDR3 in DNA: TGTGCCAGCAGCTGGGGAGGGGGCAGCTCTGGAAACACCATATATTTT. Encoded protein: CASSWGGGSSGNTIYF. The V call is TRBV6-6, the J call TRBJ1-3; 7 bases fit TRBD1. Germline CDR1 reads MNHNY; CDR2 reads SVGAGI (reference sequence). With 6 bases clipped from V and 0 bases from J, the junction kept 8 bases outside the gene matches. There are 16 residues in the CDR3.

This clone showed up just a few times. The chain links TRBV4-3 to TRBJ1-1, with D unresolved. There are 18 residues in the CDR3. Germline V gene data show CDR1 as LGHNA and CDR2 as YSLEER. V gave up 0 bases and J gave up 2 bases, with 19 bases separating them. CDR3 DNA sequence: TGCGCCAGCAGCCAAGATTATGGCACAACGCTGCCAAACACTGAAGCTTTCTTT. As protein: CASSQDYGTTLPNTEAFF.

The V call is TRBV9, the J call TRBJ2-7, with 7 bases matching TRBD2. Germline CDR1 reads SGDLS; CDR2 reads YYNGEE. There are 15 residues in the CDR3. V lost 3 bases to trimming and J lost 4 bases; unmatched junction nucleotides: 10. The CDR3 DNA follows: TGTGCCAGCAGCGCAGGTGCGGGAGCAGGGTACGAGCAGTACTTC. Translated, it gives CASSAGAGAGYEQYF.

The chain couples TRBV4-3 to TRBJ2-1; D may be TRBD2 (5 bases). Trimming cost V 0 bases and J 2 bases, with 17 bases left between them. Germline V gene lookup returns CDR1 LGHNA and CDR2 YSLEER. The CDR3 is 18 amino acids. CDR3 protein: CASSQDPPASGTYNEQFF. For the CDR3, the DNA is TGCGCCAGCAGCCAAGACCCACCCGCCAGCGGCACCTACAATGAGCAGTTCTTC.

The V and J genes are TRBV9 and TRBJ2-1; D uncertain. Trimming left V 4 bases short and J 0 bases short, with 14 bases between. CDR3 length: 16 amino acids. Per the germline V gene, CDR1 is SGDLS and CDR2 is YYNGEE. DNA of the CDR3: TGTGCCAGCAGCTCATCCGGGCTCCCCTCCTACAATGAGCAGTTCTTC. Amino acids: CASSSSGLPSYNEQFF.

This clone was counted between two and nine times. The chain links TRBV28 to TRBJ2-2, with 7 bases fitting TRBD1. Germline V gene sequence: CDR1 MDHEN, CDR2 SYDVKM. Trimming removed 5 bases from V and 5 bases from J; junction bases left unmatched: 2. The CDR3 sequence is 13 residues long. The CDR3 spells CASSTGATGELFF. The CDR3 DNA reads as TGTGCCAGCAGTACAGGGGCGACCGGGGAGCTGTTTTTT.

V usage is TRBV4-2 and J usage is TRBJ1-3; 7 bases fit TRBD1. Per the germline V gene, CDR1 is LGHNA and CDR2 is YNFKEQ. This CDR3 spans 15 amino acids. V was pared by 4 bases and J by 4 bases, with 7 bases of the junction left unmatched. CDR3 loop: CASSPKGAQGNTIYF. The CDR3 DNA sequence: TGTGCCAGCAGCCCCAAGGGGGCGCAAGGAAACACCATATATTTT.